The 5 T cell receptor beta chains below all came from one sample that was sequenced in a study of T cell responses to AZD1222 COVID-19 vaccine. TCRdb's table, derived via immunoSEQ multiplex PCR, lists solely in-frame clones and lacks some. This sample yields roughly 100,000 clones, of which around 90% are seen a single time; approximately 22% belongs to the top ten. The sequencing used peripheral blood, collected on day 0 of AZD1222 vaccination. The receptors derive from an adult in good health.

The genes are TRBV7-2 and TRBJ2-7; 9 nucleotides align to TRBD1. In germline, CDR1 is SGHTA, CDR2 FQGNSA. This CDR3 comprises 14 residues. V lost 5 bases to trimming and J lost 3 bases; unmatched junction nucleotides: 5. Here the CDR3 reads CASSRRDRDYEQYF. CDR3 nucleotides: TGTGCCAGCAGCCGCCGGGACAGGGACTACGAGCAGTACTTC. Filled out from reference TRBV7-2 and TRBJ2-7, the complete variable domain reads GAGVSQSPSNKVTEKGKDVELRCDPISGHTALYWYRQSLGQGLEFLIYFQGNSAPDKSGLPSDRFSAERTGGSVSTLTIQRTQQEDSAVYLCASSRRDRDYEQYFGPGTRLTVT.

The V call is TRBV19, the J call TRBJ1-1; no definite D call. Per the germline V gene, CDR1 is LNHDA and CDR2 is SQIVND (reference sequence). This CDR3 has 13 amino acids. Trimming pared 5 bases from V and 1 base from J, leaving 8 bases between. CDR3 coding DNA: TGTGCCAGTAGTTCCACAGAGAACACTGAAGCTTTCTTT. It codes for CASSSTENTEAFF.

This chain's CDR3 is CASSFSPGGELFF. The CDR3 bases are TGTGCCAGCAGCTTTAGTCCAGGGGGGGAGCTGTTTTTT. V is TRBV5-5 and J is TRBJ2-2; a possible D gene is TRBD1 (5 bases). Trimming took off 2 bases at V and 8 bases at J, with 10 bases between the two ends. The CDR3 covers 13 residues. Germline-derived CDR1 and CDR2 are SGHKS and YYEKEE (reference sequence).

V and J are TRBV11-2 and TRBJ1-5; 11 bases line up with TRBD1. V was clipped by 5 bases and J by 5 bases; unmatched bases: 8. The length of the CDR3 is 16 residues. Germline V lookup: CDR1 SGHAT, CDR2 FQNNGV. CDR3 region: CASSEVGTGGYQPQHF. CDR3 sequence (DNA): TGTGCCAGCAGCGAGGTAGGGACAGGGGGTTATCAGCCCCAGCATTTT.

This chain links TRBV2 with TRBJ1-2; TRBD1 is a possible D gene (5 bases). V gave up 0 bases and J gave up 2 bases, with 10 bases separating them. CDR3 size: 15 residues. The germline V gene has CDR1 SNHLY and CDR2 FYNNEI. CDR3 protein: CASSEALTANYGYTF. Here the CDR3 DNA reads TGTGCCAGCAGTGAAGCTTTGACAGCAAACTATGGCTACACCTTC.